This T cell receptor beta chain was captured by sequencing in a study of identical twins. The donor group consisted entirely of healthy Caucasians. General study points: High-abundance cord blood beta clonotypes had fewer insertions; memory repertoires showed none. Compared with unrelated sharing, twin-shared out-of-frame alpha sequences had more low-probability sequences.

With template switching, a universal primer site was added, and the cDNA carried unique molecular identifiers. Each CDR3 protein is one row after TCRdb ran MiXCR on the 5' RACE reads. The sample includes 400,000 or so distinct CDR3 sequences, roughly 9% seen only once; the top ten take roughly 9%. Germline V gives CDR1 SGDLS, CDR2 YYNGEE. The CDR3 runs 13 residues. Between the trimmed V and J ends, which lost 3 bases and 8 bases, there was a span of 12 bases. Many counts were recorded for this clonotype. Antigen unknown. This rearrangement joins TRBV9 to TRBJ2-1; no reliable D call. The sample comprised naive T cells sorted from blood. The TCR sequence derives from a woman in her forties or fifties in good health. CDR3 amino acids: CASSEGTDYEQFF. As DNA, the CDR3 is TGTGCCAGCAGCGAGGGAACTGATTATGAGCAGTTCTTC. The entire variable domain, with the rest obtained from reference TRBV9 and TRBJ2-1, is as follows: DSGVTQTPKHLITATGQRVTLRCSPRSGDLSVYWYQQSLDQGLQFLIQYYNGEERAKGNILERFSAQQFPDLHSELNLSSLELGDSALYFCASSEGTDYEQFFGPGTRLTVL.